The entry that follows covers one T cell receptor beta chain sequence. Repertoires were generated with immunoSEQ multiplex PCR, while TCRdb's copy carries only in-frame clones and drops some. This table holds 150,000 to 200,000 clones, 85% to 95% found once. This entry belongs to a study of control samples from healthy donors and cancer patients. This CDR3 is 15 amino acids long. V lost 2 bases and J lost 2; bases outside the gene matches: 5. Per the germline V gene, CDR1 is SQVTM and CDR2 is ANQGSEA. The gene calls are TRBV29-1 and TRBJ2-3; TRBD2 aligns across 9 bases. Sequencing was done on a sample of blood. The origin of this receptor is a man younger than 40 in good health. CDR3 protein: CSVEKIAGATDTQYF. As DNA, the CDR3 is TGCAGCGTTGAAAAGATAGCGGGGGCCACAGATACGCAGTATTTT.